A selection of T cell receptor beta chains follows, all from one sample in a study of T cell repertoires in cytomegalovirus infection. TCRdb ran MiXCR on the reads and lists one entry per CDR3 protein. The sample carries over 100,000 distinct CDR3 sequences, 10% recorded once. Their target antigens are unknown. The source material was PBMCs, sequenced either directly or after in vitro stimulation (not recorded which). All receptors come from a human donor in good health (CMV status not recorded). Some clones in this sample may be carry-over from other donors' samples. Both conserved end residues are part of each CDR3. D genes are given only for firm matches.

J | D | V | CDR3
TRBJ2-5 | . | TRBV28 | CASSLRSGDFEETQYF
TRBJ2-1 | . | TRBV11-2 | CASSLEPSAYNEQFF
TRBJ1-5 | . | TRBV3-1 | CASSQGRNQPQHF
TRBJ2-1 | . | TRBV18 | CASSPDSDIYDEQFF
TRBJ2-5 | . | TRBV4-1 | CASSQGPQGKVETQYF
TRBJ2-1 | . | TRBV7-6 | CASSPRLTGTTYNEQFF
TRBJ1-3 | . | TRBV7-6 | CASSLNRAAGNTIYF
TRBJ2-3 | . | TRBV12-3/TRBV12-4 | CASSIRGGDFQGYTDTQYF
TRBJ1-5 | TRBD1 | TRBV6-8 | CASSSWTGGTFQPQHF
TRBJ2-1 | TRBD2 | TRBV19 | CASSGTNSYNEQFF
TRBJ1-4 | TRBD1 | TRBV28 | CASSPWGGQGLEKLFF
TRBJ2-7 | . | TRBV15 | CATSRVGPYEQYF
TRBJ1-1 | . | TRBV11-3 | CASSFLGYTEAFF
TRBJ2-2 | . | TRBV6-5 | CASSYWMGEDTGELFF
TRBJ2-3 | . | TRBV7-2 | CASSISTDTQYF
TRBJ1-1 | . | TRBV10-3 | CAISESPGITEAFF
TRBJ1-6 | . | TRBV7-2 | CASSGVPGLESPLHF
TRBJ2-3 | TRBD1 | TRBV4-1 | CASSHDGTGNGADTQYF
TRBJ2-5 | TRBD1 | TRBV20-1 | CSGQGLETQYF
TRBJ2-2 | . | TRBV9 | CASSVDPPGELFF
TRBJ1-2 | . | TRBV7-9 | CASSASGQRSGGYTF
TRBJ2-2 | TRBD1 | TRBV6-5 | CASRPQGAGTGELFF
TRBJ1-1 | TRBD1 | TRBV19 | CASSIGLGTGLNTEAFF
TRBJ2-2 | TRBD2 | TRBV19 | CASSLNPTSGRAYTGELFF
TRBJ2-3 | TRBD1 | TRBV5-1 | CASSLDYRGPGDTQYF
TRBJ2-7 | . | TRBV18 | CASSEQTGDEQYF
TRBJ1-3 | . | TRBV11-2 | CASSLGGTYSGNTIYF
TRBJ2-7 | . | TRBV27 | CASSSRPPPSYEQYF
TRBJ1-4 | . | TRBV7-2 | CASSLGTFNEKLFF
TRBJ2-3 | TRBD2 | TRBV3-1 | CASSQGISSGSFRRTDTQYF
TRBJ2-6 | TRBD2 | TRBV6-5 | CASKVAGAGANVLTF
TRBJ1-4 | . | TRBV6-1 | CASRMDSFNEKLFF
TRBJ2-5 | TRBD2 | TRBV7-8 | CASSSRREGQETQYF
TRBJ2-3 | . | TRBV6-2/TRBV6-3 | CASSLRGASSTDTQYF
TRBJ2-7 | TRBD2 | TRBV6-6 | CASSYVGTRDEQYF
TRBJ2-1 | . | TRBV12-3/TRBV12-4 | CATSSSVSYNEQFF
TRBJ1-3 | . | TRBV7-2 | CASSVDGGGGGNTIYF
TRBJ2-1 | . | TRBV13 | CASRRGGKQFF
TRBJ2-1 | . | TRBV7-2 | CASSQTNNEQFF
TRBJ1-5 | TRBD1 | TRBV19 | CASSSGLLTGTGYGNQPQHF